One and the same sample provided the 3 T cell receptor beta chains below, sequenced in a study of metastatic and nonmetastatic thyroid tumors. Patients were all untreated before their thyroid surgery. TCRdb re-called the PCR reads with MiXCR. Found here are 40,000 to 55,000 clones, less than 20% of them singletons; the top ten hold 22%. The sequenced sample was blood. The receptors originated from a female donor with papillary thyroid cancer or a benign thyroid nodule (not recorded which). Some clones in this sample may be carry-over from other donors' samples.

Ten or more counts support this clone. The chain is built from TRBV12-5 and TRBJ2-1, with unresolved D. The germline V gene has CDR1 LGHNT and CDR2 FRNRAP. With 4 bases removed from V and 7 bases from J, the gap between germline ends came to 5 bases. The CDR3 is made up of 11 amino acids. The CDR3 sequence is CASGSYNEQFF. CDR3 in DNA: TGTGCTAGTGGTTCGTATAATGAGCAGTTCTTC.

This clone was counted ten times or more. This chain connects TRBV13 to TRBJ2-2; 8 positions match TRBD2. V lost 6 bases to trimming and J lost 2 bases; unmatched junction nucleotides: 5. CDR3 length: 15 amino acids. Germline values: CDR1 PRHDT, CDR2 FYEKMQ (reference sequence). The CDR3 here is CASRTSGVNTGELFF. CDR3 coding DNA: TGTGCCAGCAGAACTAGCGGTGTCAACACCGGGGAGCTGTTTTTT.

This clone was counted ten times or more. This CDR3 is CASSVSGGASGNTIYF. The CDR3 bases are TGTGCCAGCAGCGTATCCGGGGGGGCCTCTGGAAACACCATATATTTT. V usage is TRBV9 and J usage is TRBJ1-3; the D gene is possibly TRBD1 (6 bases). The germline V gene encodes CDR1 SGDLS and CDR2 YYNGEE. The CDR3 has 16 residues. The V gene lost 1 base and the J gene lost 0 bases, with 11 bases spanning the gap.